Presented here are 23 T cell receptor beta chains from one specimen sequenced in a study of T-cell reconstitution after alpha-beta-depleted transplantation in children. Library preparation (for TCRbeta) was performed with unique molecular identifiers. Via MiXCR, TCRdb re-called the PCR reads, giving one row per CDR3 protein. The repertoire consists of about 460,000 distinct CDR3 sequences, with roughly a tenth occurring once and the leading ten covering 2% to 2.5%. The sequences come from PBMCs, collected before TCRalphabeta/CD19-depleted stem cell transplant. These receptors all stem from a child aged 2 to 15 with inherited bone marrow failure, due to receive a stem cell transplant.

This clonotype was observed a few times. The chain employs TRBV6-2 or TRBV6-3 and TRBJ2-1; no clear D. The length of the CDR3 is 9 residues. With 10 bases removed from V and 4 bases from J, the gap between germline ends came to 2 bases. Germline-derived CDR1 and CDR2 are MNHEY and SVGEGT. The DNA of the CDR3 is TGTGCCAATTACAATGAGCAGTTCTTC. It yields the protein CANYNEQFF.

The sample holds many counts of this clonotype. The chain uses TRBV4-1 and TRBJ1-3; TRBD1 might be the D (5 bases). Trimming stripped 3 bases from V and 2 bases from J, with 17 bases between. Germline V CDR1 and CDR2: MGHRA, YSYEKL. This CDR3 is built from 17 residues. CDR3 nucleotides: TGCGCCAGCAGCCAGAAGTCCTCAGGGAGCACTGGAAACACCATATATTTT. Amino acid sequence: CASSQKSSGSTGNTIYF.

This clonotype was detected many times. The chain has TRBV20-1 and TRBJ2-7, with D perhaps matching TRBD2 (5 bases). Trimming left V 4 bases short and J 4 bases short, with 11 bases between. The CDR3 consists of 12 residues. CDR1 and CDR2 (germline): DFQATT, SNEGSKA (reference sequence). The CDR3 sequence: CSAKITSYEQYF. DNA for the CDR3: TGCAGTGCTAAAATCACTAGTTACGAGCAGTACTTC.

This clonotype was seen ten or more times. In DNA form, the CDR3 reads TGTGCCAGCAGTTTATATGGGGCCGGGGAGCTGTTTTTT. It is translated as CASSLYGAGELFF. The rearrangement links TRBV27 to TRBJ2-2, with no clear D. Deletions cut 1 base from V and 6 bases from J, with 6 bases between. The CDR3 sequence is 13 residues long. Germline lookup yields CDR1 MNHEY and CDR2 SMNVEV (reference sequence).

This sequence joins TRBV6-2 or TRBV6-3 and TRBJ1-1, with no clear D. V lost 0 bases to trimming and J lost 5 bases, with 7 bases between them. Germline V gene data show CDR1 as MNHEY and CDR2 as SVGEGT. CDR3 length: 13 residues. CDR3: CASSYSSRTEAFF. CDR3 DNA sequence: TGTGCCAGCAGTTACTCTAGTCGAACTGAAGCTTTCTTT.

For this clonotype: This may arise from a read error, as a much more abundant clone is one base away. The chain links TRBV7-9 to TRBJ2-1; D may match TRBD1 or TRBD2 (5 bases each). The germline CDR1 and CDR2 sequences are SEHNR and FQNEAQ (reference sequence). The V and J ends lost 5 bases and 9 bases respectively, with 20 bases between them. The CDR3 spans 15 residues. CDR3 residues: CASSPRAGHGTEQFF. The CDR3 DNA is TGTGCCAGCAGCCCTCGGGCAGGGCATGGGACTGAGCAGTTCTTC.

At least ten counts were recorded for this clonotype. The rearrangement links TRBV29-1 to TRBJ1-2; D unresolved. This CDR3 has 12 amino acids. Trimming took 4 bases from V and 5 from J, leaving 11 bases between them. Germline values: CDR1 SQVTM, CDR2 ANQGSEA. CDR3 sequence (DNA): TGCAGCGTTGGCTGGGCAGGATATGGCTACACCTTC. Translating gives CSVGWAGYGYTF.

The sample holds many counts of this clonotype. The J gene is TRBJ2-3, the V gene TRBV7-9; 7 bases line up with TRBD2. The germline V gene encodes CDR1 SEHNR and CDR2 FQNEAQ (reference sequence). This CDR3 has 15 residues. V lost 0 bases to trimming and J lost 4 bases; unmatched junction nucleotides: 4. The CDR3 sequence is CASSLAGGPADTQYF. DNA for the CDR3: TGTGCCAGCAGCTTAGCGGGAGGGCCGGCAGATACGCAGTATTTT.

At least ten counts were recorded for this clonotype. This chain links TRBV20-1 with TRBJ2-5; 8 bases align to TRBD1. Germline V gene sequence: CDR1 DFQATT, CDR2 SNEGSKA (reference sequence). CDR3 length equals 13 residues. With V trimmed by 2 bases and J by 6 bases, 5 bases remained unmatched. Here the CDR3 reads CSARQGATKTQYF. The CDR3 bases are TGCAGTGCTAGACAGGGGGCAACGAAGACCCAGTACTTC.

A few counts support this clonotype. The gene calls are TRBV7-2 and TRBJ2-7; D ambiguous. Trimming shortened V by 1 base and J by 3 bases, and 16 bases separated the two germline ends. This CDR3 has 16 residues. Looked up from germline, CDR1 is SGHTA and CDR2 is FQGNSA. DNA of the CDR3: TGTGCCAGCAGCTTAGTCTTAGCTACCCCACTCTACGAGCAGTACTTC. It encodes CASSLVLATPLYEQYF.

This sequence joins TRBV11-2 and TRBJ2-1; 7 nucleotides agree with TRBD2. The V gene's germline CDR1 is SGHAT and CDR2 FQNNGV. V shed 5 bases, J shed 5 bases, and the junction held 18 bases outside the gene matches. CDR3 length equals 18 residues. The CDR3 DNA reads as TGTGCCAGCAGCCCACGGAGCTCCGTACTAGCGACTAACAATGAGCAGTTCTTC. Translation gives CASSPRSSVLATNNEQFF.

This chain joins TRBV5-4 and TRBJ2-2; perhaps TRBD2 as D (5 bases). CDR3 length equals 13 residues. Germline CDR1 SGHNT, CDR2 YYREEE (reference sequence). Trimming stripped 10 bases from V and 3 bases from J, with 13 bases between. Written as DNA, the CDR3 is TGTGCCTTGGACTTTTCCCACACCGGGGAGCTGTTTTTT. This translates into CALDFSHTGELFF.

This clonotype was observed at least ten times. The chain joins TRBV11-2 to TRBJ1-2; D is perhaps TRBD1 (6 bases). Germline CDR1 and CDR2: SGHAT and FQNNGV. The CDR3 loop spans 17 amino acids. Trimming removed 1 base at V and 2 bases at J, with 17 bases between. The CDR3 DNA reads TGTGCCAGCAGCTTAGGAACAGGGCGCCGACTAAACTATGGCTACACCTTC. This encodes CASSLGTGRRLNYGYTF.

The DNA of the CDR3 is TGTGCCAGCAGTCCACAGGGTATCTACGAGCAGTACTTC. It encodes CASSPQGIYEQYF. The V and J genes are TRBV7-2 and TRBJ2-7; possibly TRBD1 for D (6 bases). V shed 6 bases and J shed 3 bases, with 12 bases lying between them. Germline loops: CDR1 SGHTA, CDR2 FQGNSA. CDR3 size: 13 residues.

This clonotype was recorded many times. The chain combines TRBV5-6 with TRBJ2-7, with 10 bases identical to TRBD1. Germline loops: CDR1 SGHDT, CDR2 YYEEEE. CDR3 length equals 15 residues. V dropped 1 base and J dropped 3; count of bases not matched to a gene: 4. CDR3 DNA sequence: TGTGCCAGCAGCTTGAGGGGACAGGGGCTCTACGAGCAGTACTTC. Residues: CASSLRGQGLYEQYF.

J is TRBJ1-1 and V is TRBV20-1; D gene uncertain. The CDR3 covers 10 residues. Germline CDR1 reads DFQATT; CDR2 reads SNEGSKA (reference sequence). V was cut by 7 bases and J by 10 bases, with 13 bases left in between. CDR3 DNA: TGCAGTGTTATGCGAGGGCTAGCTTTCTTT. It codes for CSVMRGLAFF.

This clonotype was counted ten times or more. The chain employs TRBV5-5 and TRBJ2-7, with D tentatively TRBD2 (6 bases). CDR3 size: 16 residues. CDR1 SGHKS and CDR2 YYEKEE come from the germline V gene (reference sequence). V was trimmed by 1 base and J by 7 bases, leaving 21 bases between them. The CDR3 reads CASSLNPGLDPWEQYF. CDR3 sequence (DNA): TGTGCCAGCAGCTTGAACCCGGGACTGGACCCCTGGGAGCAGTACTTC.

This clonotype was recorded many times. The chain has TRBV7-2 and TRBJ2-5; 7 bases are shared with TRBD2. Germline V CDR1 and CDR2: SGHTA, FQGNSA. This CDR3 has 15 amino acids. V lost 1 base and J lost 1; bases outside the gene matches: 3. CDR3 sequence (DNA): TGTGCCAGCAGCTTAGGCGGGGGACCCCAAGAGACCCAGTACTTC. This gives the protein CASSLGGGPQETQYF.

This clonotype was picked up many times. The chain combines TRBV12-3 or TRBV12-4 with TRBJ1-5; TRBD1 might be the D (6 bases). The CDR3 contains 14 residues. Between the trimmed V and J ends, which lost 6 bases and 1 base, there was a span of 10 bases. The CDR3 here is CASRTRGSNQPQHF. CDR3 DNA sequence: TGTGCCAGCAGGACCAGGGGAAGCAATCAGCCCCAGCATTTT.

On this clonotype itself: A much larger clone lies a single base off, so this may be a read error. V gene TRBV10-3 combines with J gene TRBJ1-5; 9 bases line up with TRBD1. From germline, CDR1 is ENHRY and CDR2 SYGVKD. V gave up 10 bases and J gave up 4 bases; unmatched junction bases: 8. The CDR3 has 14 residues. The CDR3 DNA sequence: TGTGCCACCAGGGGGACAGGGATTAATCAGCCCCAGCATTTT. Its translation: CATRGTGINQPQHF.

The sample holds many counts of this clonotype. The gene calls are TRBV9 and TRBJ2-7; D possibly corresponds to TRBD2 (5 bases). Germline V gives CDR1 SGDLS, CDR2 YYNGEE. V gave up 0 bases and J gave up 2 bases, with 12 bases separating them. This CDR3 comprises 15 residues. The DNA for the CDR3 is TGTGCCAGCAGCGTAGGTTGGGTCGGGACCTACGAGCAGTACTTC. Amino acids: CASSVGWVGTYEQYF.

The chain recombines TRBV6-5 with TRBJ2-7; D gene unclear. The germline V gene encodes CDR1 MNHEY and CDR2 SVGAGI. The CDR3 extends over 13 amino acids. Trimming took 2 bases from V and 7 from J, leaving 12 bases between them. The CDR3 region has the DNA TGTGCCAGCAGTTACATTGCCACAGATGAGCAGTACTTC. Translating it yields CASSYIATDEQYF.

Many counts were recorded for this clonotype. The chain uses TRBV27 and TRBJ1-6; unclear D gene. Germline values: CDR1 MNHEY, CDR2 SMNVEV (reference sequence). The CDR3 contains 15 residues. Trimming stripped 1 base from V and 7 bases from J, with 11 bases between. CDR3 nucleotides: TGTGCCAGCAGTTTATTGGGGTTCGTCAATTCACCCCTCCACTTT. This sequence encodes CASSLLGFVNSPLHF.